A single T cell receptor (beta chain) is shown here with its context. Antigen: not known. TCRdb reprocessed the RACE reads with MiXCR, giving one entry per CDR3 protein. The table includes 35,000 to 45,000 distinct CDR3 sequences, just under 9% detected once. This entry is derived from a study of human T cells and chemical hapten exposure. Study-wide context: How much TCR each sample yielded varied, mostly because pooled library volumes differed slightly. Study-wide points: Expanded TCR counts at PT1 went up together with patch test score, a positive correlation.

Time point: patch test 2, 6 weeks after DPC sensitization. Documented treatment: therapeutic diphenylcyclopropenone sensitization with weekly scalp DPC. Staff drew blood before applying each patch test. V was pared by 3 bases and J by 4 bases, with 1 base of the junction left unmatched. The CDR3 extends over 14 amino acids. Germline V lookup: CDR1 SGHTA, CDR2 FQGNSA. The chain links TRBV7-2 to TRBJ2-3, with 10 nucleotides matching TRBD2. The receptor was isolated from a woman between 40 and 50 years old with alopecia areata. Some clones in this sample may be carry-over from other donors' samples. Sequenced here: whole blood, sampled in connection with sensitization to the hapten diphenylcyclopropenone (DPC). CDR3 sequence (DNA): TGTGCCAGCAGCTTGGGGACTAGCGCAGATACGCAGTATTTT. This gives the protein CASSLGTSADTQYF.